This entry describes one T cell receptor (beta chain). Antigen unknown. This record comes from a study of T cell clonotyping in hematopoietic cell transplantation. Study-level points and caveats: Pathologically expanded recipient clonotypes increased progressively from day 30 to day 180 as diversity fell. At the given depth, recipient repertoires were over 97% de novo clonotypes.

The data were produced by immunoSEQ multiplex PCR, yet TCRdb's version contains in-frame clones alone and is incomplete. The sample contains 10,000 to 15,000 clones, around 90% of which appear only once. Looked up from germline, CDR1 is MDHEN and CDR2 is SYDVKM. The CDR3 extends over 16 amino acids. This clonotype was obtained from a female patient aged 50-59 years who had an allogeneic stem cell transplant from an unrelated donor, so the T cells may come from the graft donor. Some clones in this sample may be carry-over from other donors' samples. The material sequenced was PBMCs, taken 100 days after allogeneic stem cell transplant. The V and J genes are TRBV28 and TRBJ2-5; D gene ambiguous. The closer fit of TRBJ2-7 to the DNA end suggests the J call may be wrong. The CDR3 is CASSPPQGWSRVEQYF. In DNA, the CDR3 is TGTGCCAGCAGTCCACCCCAAGGTTGGAGTCGAGTCGAGCAGTACTTC.